Following are 17 T cell receptor beta chains from one sample sequenced in a study of CD4 T cells in relation to SARS-CoV-2 and coronaviruses. Assay used: immunoSEQ multiplex PCR; TCRdb lists only in-frame clones, some missing. The sample consists of some 11,000 clones, 75% to 90% of them appearing once. Sample: naive CD4+ T cells from PBMCs. Subset in this sample: naive CD4+ T cells isolated by negative enrichment. The receptors come from an adult with COVID-19.

This clone was seen once. The rearrangement uses TRBV6-5 and TRBJ1-1; D is possibly TRBD1 (5 bases). There are 14 residues in the CDR3. Looked up from germline, CDR1 is MNHEY and CDR2 is SVGAGI. V lost 6 bases, J lost 2 bases, and 13 bases lay in between. CDR3 nucleotide sequence: TGTGCCAGCAGGGGTCACAGGATTAACACTGAAGCTTTCTTT. It codes for CASRGHRINTEAFF.

This clone was observed once. The genes are TRBV19 and TRBJ1-5; TRBD1 is a possible D gene (6 bases). Trimming removed 6 bases at V and 3 bases at J, with 15 bases between. This CDR3 region has 15 residues. Germline V gene sequence: CDR1 LNHDA, CDR2 SQIVND (reference sequence). CDR3 in amino acids: CASSSLTGVNQPQHF. As DNA, the CDR3 is TGTGCCAGTAGCTCCCTGACAGGAGTCAATCAGCCCCAGCATTTT.

The chain has TRBV11-3 and TRBJ2-5; D is unresolved. The end of the DNA fits TRBJ2-7 better, so the J call may be wrong. There are 11 residues in the CDR3. Germline CDR1 and CDR2: SGHNT and YENEEA. The CDR3 nucleotides read TGTGCCAGCAGCCAACATTACGAGCAGTACTTC. It codes for CASSQHYEQYF.

This chain uses TRBV18 with TRBJ2-1; 10 bases match TRBD2. With V trimmed by 3 bases and J by 9 bases, 5 bases remained unmatched. CDR3 length: 14 residues. Germline values: CDR1 KGHSH, CDR2 LQKENI. For the CDR3, the DNA is TGTGCCAGCTCACCCCTAGCGGGGGCTAGTGAGCAGTTCTTC. Protein: CASSPLAGASEQFF.

V is TRBV28 and J is TRBJ1-1; TRBD1 is a possible D gene (5 bases). The CDR3 spans 14 residues. The ends were cut back, 3 bases at V and 3 bases at J, with 11 bases in the middle. Germline CDR1 MDHEN, CDR2 SYDVKM. The CDR3: CASSFRGEDTEAFF. The CDR3 DNA follows: TGTGCCAGCAGTTTTCGAGGGGAAGACACTGAAGCTTTCTTT. Looking up the rest from reference TRBV28 and TRBJ1-1 gives the full variable domain: DVKVTQSSRYLVKRTGEKVFLECVQDMDHENMFWYRQDPGLGLRLIYFSYDVKMKEKGDIPEGYSVSREKKERFSLILESASTNQTSMYLCASSFRGEDTEAFFGQGTRLTVV.

This clone was observed a single time. The chain employs TRBV5-4 and TRBJ1-1; D remains ambiguous. The CDR3 is 13 residues long. V lost 4 bases and J lost 0, with 7 bases in between. The germline V gene has CDR1 SGHNT and CDR2 YYREEE (reference sequence). The CDR3 loop is CASSLDMNTEAFF. The CDR3 bases are TGTGCCAGCAGCCTAGACATGAACACTGAAGCTTTCTTT.

The rearrangement joins TRBV5-1 to TRBJ1-5, with unresolved D. CDR3 length: 15 amino acids. Trimming removed 0 bases at V and 0 bases at J, with 7 bases between. Germline V gene sequence: CDR1 SGHRS, CDR2 YFSETQ. This CDR3 reads CASSLVPTSNQPQHF. CDR3 nucleotides: TGCGCCAGCAGCTTGGTTCCTACTAGCAATCAGCCCCAGCATTTT.

Here the CDR3 reads CASRALDRGRGTQYF. The CDR3 bases are TGCGCCAGCAGGGCGCTGGACAGGGGGCGAGGGACCCAGTACTTC. V usage is TRBV5-1 and J usage is TRBJ2-5; the match to TRBD1 covers 11 bases. The germline V gene has CDR1 SGHRS and CDR2 YFSETQ. This CDR3 spans 15 amino acids. V lost 5 bases and J lost 7; bases outside the gene matches: 10.

The count of this clone is one. This chain connects TRBV7-9 to TRBJ2-1; D is unclear. This CDR3 region has 15 residues. V was cut by 1 base and J by 4 bases, with 11 bases left in between. In germline, CDR1 is SEHNR, CDR2 FQNEAQ (reference sequence). The CDR3 coding sequence is TGTGCCAGCAGCTTAGAAAGGGTTATGTACAATGAGCAGTTCTTC. Translated: CASSLERVMYNEQFF. Complete variable domain (other parts from reference TRBV7-9 and TRBJ2-1): DTGVSQNPRHKITKRGQNVTFRCDPISEHNRLYWYRQTLGQGPEFLTYFQNEAQLEKSRLLSDRFSAERPKGSFSTLEIQRTEQGDSAMYLCASSLERVMYNEQFFGPGTRLTVL.

This sequence joins TRBV9 and TRBJ2-2; 9 positions agree with TRBD2. Germline V CDR1 and CDR2: SGDLS, YYNGEE. The CDR3 extends over 16 amino acids. The ends lost 1 base at V and 3 bases at J; junction bases unmatched: 4. The chain's CDR3 is CASSVLASGDTGELFF. CDR3 nucleotide sequence: TGTGCCAGCAGCGTACTGGCTAGCGGGGACACCGGGGAGCTGTTTTTT. Variable domain in full (rest from reference TRBV9 and TRBJ2-2): DSGVTQTPKHLITATGQRVTLRCSPRSGDLSVYWYQQSLDQGLQFLIQYYNGEERAKGNILERFSAQQFPDLHSELNLSSLELGDSALYFCASSVLASGDTGELFFGEGSRLTVL.

The V and J genes are TRBV6-5 and TRBJ1-1, with a weak D call TRBD1 (6 bases). Germline assignment: CDR1 MNHEY and CDR2 SVGAGI. This CDR3 contains 16 residues. Deletions cut 0 bases from V and 3 bases from J, with 14 bases between. This chain's CDR3 is CASSYSTGGGHTEAFF. CDR3 coding DNA: TGTGCCAGCAGTTACTCGACTGGGGGCGGTCACACTGAAGCTTTCTTT.

The chain carries TRBV2 and TRBJ2-3; 13 bases agree with TRBD2. Germline values: CDR1 SNHLY, CDR2 FYNNEI. The CDR3 totals 14 residues. V was pared by 5 bases and J by 5 bases, with 1 base of the junction left unmatched. CDR3 bases: TGTGCCAGCAGTCGGACTAGCGGGGGAGATACGCAGTATTTT. Translating gives CASSRTSGGDTQYF. The full variable domain, with the rest looked up from reference TRBV2 and TRBJ2-3, is EPEVTQTPSHQVTQMGQEVILRCVPISNHLYFYWYRQILGQKVEFLVSFYNNEISEKSEIFDDQFSVERPDGSNFTLKIRSTKLEDSAMYFCASSRTSGGDTQYFGPGTRLTVL.

This clone has only one observation. This sequence joins TRBV9 and TRBJ2-7, with D possibly being TRBD2 (6 bases). From germline, CDR1 is SGDLS and CDR2 YYNGEE. CDR3 length: 16 residues. The V end was cut by 0 bases, the J end by 2 bases, with 15 bases between. CDR3 region: CASSVEATRGPYEQYF. The CDR3 DNA sequence: TGTGCCAGCAGCGTAGAAGCGACTAGGGGCCCCTACGAGCAGTACTTC.

In this sample, this clone turned up once. The V call is TRBV11-3, the J call TRBJ2-5; a weak D match, TRBD1 (6 bases). The CDR3 consists of 15 residues. The V gene's germline CDR1 is SGHNT and CDR2 YENEEA. Trimming pared 3 bases from V and 2 bases from J, leaving 13 bases between. CDR3 in DNA: TGTGCCAGCAGCTTTGGCTCGACAGGTCAAGAGACCCAGTACTTC. It is translated as CASSFGSTGQETQYF.

J is TRBJ2-1 and V is TRBV6-2 or TRBV6-3; D unclear. Germline V lookup: CDR1 MNHEY, CDR2 SVGEGT. CDR3 size: 14 residues. The V and J ends lost 0 bases and 10 bases respectively, with 13 bases between them. In DNA, the CDR3 is TGTGCCAGCAGTTACTCCCCCCTCTGGTTGGAGCAGTTCTTC. Translating it yields CASSYSPLWLEQFF.

This chain links TRBV7-9 with TRBJ1-2; the D gene is possibly TRBD1 (6 bases). The CDR3 loop spans 14 amino acids. The V and J ends lost 5 bases and 7 bases respectively, with 17 bases between them. CDR1 and CDR2 from the germline V gene are SEHNR and FQNEAQ (reference sequence). DNA of the CDR3: TGTGCCAGCAGCCCCTGGGGACATGAGTTTGGCTACACCTTC. Translating it yields CASSPWGHEFGYTF. The full variable domain, completed using reference TRBV7-9 and TRBJ1-2, is DTGVSQNPRHKITKRGQNVTFRCDPISEHNRLYWYRQTLGQGPEFLTYFQNEAQLEKSRLLSDRFSAERPKGSFSTLEIQRTEQGDSAMYLCASSPWGHEFGYTFGSGTRLTVV.

The J gene is TRBJ2-3, the V gene TRBV3-1 (or the pseudogene TRBV3-2), with D tentatively TRBD2 (6 bases). This CDR3 has 15 amino acids. V lost 2 bases and J lost 1, with 10 bases in between. Germline V CDR1 and CDR2: LGHDT, YNNKEL (reference sequence). The CDR3 region has the DNA TGTGCCAGCAGCCAACCGGGGGTTCGCACAGATACGCAGTATTTT. Protein sequence: CASSQPGVRTDTQYF.